Following are 20 T cell receptor beta chains from one sample sequenced in a study of type 1 regulatory T cells. What these receptors recognize is not known. TCRdb re-analysed the reads in MiXCR, keeping a single row per CDR3 protein. The table shows 60,000 to 80,000 distinct CDR3 sequences, with around 57% occurring only once. The material sequenced was cultured T cells, either the whole culture or a sorted T cell fraction (not recorded which). Sample subset: Tr1-enriched cell product generated in vitro against host alloantigens. The receptors were gathered from a human donor in good health.

Concerning this clonotype itself: Mismatch with germline at one junction end may stem from a read error. V is TRBV15 and J is TRBJ2-7, with D unresolved. This CDR3 has 13 residues. The germline CDR1 and CDR2 sequences are LNHNV and YYDKDF (reference sequence). In nucleotides, the CDR3 is TGTGCCACCAGCACCCCCGGAGCCGTTGAGCGGTACTTC. It yields the protein CATSTPGAVERYF.

This clonotype was observed once. J is TRBJ1-2 and V is TRBV28, with 9 bases identical to TRBD1. Unmatched junction bases numbered 13, after V lost 6 bases and J lost 8 bases. The CDR3 spans 15 residues. In germline, CDR1 is MDHEN, CDR2 SYDVKM. The DNA for the CDR3 is TGTGCCAGCAGCCTGCTCGGGACAGGGACCGAGGGCTACACCTTC. Residues: CASSLLGTGTEGYTF.

The chain carries TRBV6-1 and TRBJ2-6; D could derive from TRBD1 or TRBD2 (5 bases each). Trimming shortened V by 8 bases and J by 2 bases, and 16 bases separated the two germline ends. Germline CDR1 MNHNS, CDR2 SASEGT. The CDR3 runs to 16 residues. CDR3 protein: CASRRRGAAGANVLTF. The DNA for the CDR3 is TGTGCCAGCCGGCGGAGAGGGGCGGCTGGGGCCAACGTCCTGACTTTC.

The V and J genes are TRBV12-3 or TRBV12-4 and TRBJ2-4, with 9 bases matching TRBD1. This CDR3 region has 16 residues. Trimming at V came to 8 bases and at J to 4 bases, leaving 12 bases not matched to a gene. This CDR3 is CASSNPRDRVKNIQYF. CDR3 bases: TGTGCCAGCTCCAACCCCCGGGACAGGGTAAAAAACATTCAGTACTTC.

This clonotype appeared a few times. This chain joins TRBV24-1 and TRBJ2-7; TRBD1 aligns across 10 bases. The CDR3 spans 15 residues. Germline-derived CDR1 and CDR2 are KGHDR and SFDVKD. Trimming took 4 bases from V and 2 from J; bases not matched to a gene: 4. This CDR3 is CATSDTGTGAYEQYF. CDR3 in DNA: TGTGCCACCAGTGACACCGGGACAGGGGCCTACGAGCAGTACTTC.

Only one count was recorded for this clonotype. The rearrangement links TRBV12-3 or TRBV12-4 to TRBJ2-1, with no clear D. V was shortened by 2 bases and J by 5 bases, with 10 bases between the two germline ends. CDR3 size: 14 residues. The CDR3 coding sequence is TGTGCCAGCAGTTTATTCGGGCAGAACAATGAGCAGTTCTTC. Translation gives CASSLFGQNNEQFF.

This chain connects TRBV6-6 to TRBJ2-5, with 14 nucleotides matching TRBD2. V lost 5 bases to trimming and J lost 5 bases; unmatched junction nucleotides: 4. The V gene's germline CDR1 is MNHNY and CDR2 SVGAGI (reference sequence). The CDR3 spans 15 residues. CDR3 sequence: CASSQGLAGVETQYF. In nucleotides, the CDR3 is TGTGCCAGCAGTCAGGGACTAGCGGGAGTTGAGACCCAGTACTTC.

The CDR3 sequence: CSARDPGGGANTGELFF. CDR3 sequence (DNA): TGCAGTGCTAGAGACCCGGGGGGGGGCGCGAACACCGGGGAGCTGTTTTTT. The chain recombines TRBV20-1 with TRBJ2-2; TRBD2 aligns across 8 bases. The CDR3 totals 17 residues. The germline V gene has CDR1 DFQATT and CDR2 SNEGSKA (reference sequence). V trimming: 0 bases; J trimming: 0 bases; junction bases outside the gene matches: 6.

The rearrangement uses TRBV4-1 and TRBJ2-6, with D perhaps TRBD1 (6 bases). Germline loops: CDR1 MGHRA, CDR2 YSYEKL. Trimming took 2 bases from V and 4 from J, leaving 15 bases between them. The CDR3 runs to 17 residues. The CDR3 is CASSQTDTGTGANVLTF. The CDR3 region has the DNA TGCGCCAGCAGCCAAACGGATACAGGGACAGGGGCCAACGTCCTGACTTTC.

This clonotype came up a few times. The V and J genes are TRBV3-1 and TRBJ1-1; perhaps TRBD1 as D (5 bases). Germline lookup yields CDR1 LGHDT and CDR2 YNNKEL (reference sequence). The V and J ends lost 5 bases and 1 base respectively, with 17 bases between them. The CDR3 has 16 residues. CDR3 sequence (DNA): TGTGCCAGCAGCTCACCCCTCGGGGGAGAGAACACTGAAGCTTTCTTT. It is translated as CASSSPLGGENTEAFF. Variable domain in full (rest from reference TRBV3-1 and TRBJ1-1): DTAVSQTPKYLVTQMGNDKSIKCEQNLGHDTMYWYKQDSKKFLKIMFSYNNKELIINETVPNRFSPKSPDKAHLNLHINSLELGDSAVYFCASSSPLGGENTEAFFGQGTRLTVV.

This clonotype was seen a handful of times. V usage is TRBV7-9 and J usage is TRBJ1-1; D gene ambiguous. V was cut by 6 bases and J by 5 bases, with 4 bases left in between. Germline CDR1 and CDR2: SEHNR and FQNEAQ (reference sequence). CDR3 length equals 10 residues. The CDR3 region has the DNA TGTGCCAGCAGTAGAACTGAAGCTTTCTTT. This codes for CASSRTEAFF.

The CDR3, as DNA: TGTGCCAGCAGCTTATCAGCGGGGACAGATACGCAGTATTTT. Its protein product is CASSLSAGTDTQYF. J is TRBJ2-3 and V is TRBV7-8; 7 bases map to TRBD2. Germline loops: CDR1 SGHVS, CDR2 FQNEAQ. V trimming: 2 bases; J trimming: 3 bases; junction bases outside the gene matches: 2. The CDR3 has 14 amino acids.

The J gene is TRBJ2-5, the V gene TRBV20-1, with D maybe TRBD1 (5 bases). The CDR3 consists of 15 residues. Germline V gene sequence: CDR1 DFQATT, CDR2 SNEGSKA (reference sequence). Trimming removed 5 bases from V and 5 bases from J, with 21 bases in between. Here the CDR3 DNA reads TGCAGTGCTCCCATGGGGCCAGTGACACGGGAGACCCAGTACTTC. It translates to CSAPMGPVTRETQYF.

The chain has TRBV7-8 and TRBJ2-1; tentatively, D is TRBD2 (6 bases). V lost 7 bases to trimming and J lost 4 bases, with 17 bases between them. CDR1 and CDR2 (germline): SGHVS, FQNEAQ. This CDR3 has 15 residues. The CDR3 is CASILARKGYNEQFF. DNA for the CDR3: TGTGCCAGCATCCTAGCGCGAAAGGGTTACAATGAGCAGTTCTTC.

The chain couples TRBV30 to TRBJ2-2; 10 positions agree with TRBD1. This CDR3 has 14 amino acids. V was clipped by 7 bases and J by 2 bases; unmatched bases: 4. From germline, CDR1 is GTSNPN and CDR2 SVGIG (reference sequence). CDR3 nucleotides: TGTGCCTTCGACAGGGGGCTAAACACCGGGGAGCTGTTTTTT. Its translation is CAFDRGLNTGELFF.

This chain connects TRBV20-1 to TRBJ2-2; D is unresolved. Trimming removed 6 bases from V and 2 bases from J, with 10 bases in between. Germline V lookup: CDR1 DFQATT, CDR2 SNEGSKA (reference sequence). This CDR3 region has 13 residues. DNA for the CDR3: TGCAGTGCCTCCCTATCAAACACCGGGGAGCTGTTTTTT. It codes for CSASLSNTGELFF.

V is TRBV20-1 and J is TRBJ2-5; D is perhaps TRBD2 (5 bases). The germline V and J ends were trimmed by 2 bases and 2 bases, with 24 bases remaining between them. The CDR3 loop spans 18 amino acids. Per the germline V gene, CDR1 is DFQATT and CDR2 is SNEGSKA (reference sequence). The CDR3 reads CSARLPDQEASRQETQYF. CDR3 sequence (DNA): TGCAGTGCTAGACTACCCGACCAGGAGGCGTCCCGACAAGAGACCCAGTACTTC.

The V call is TRBV4-1, the J call TRBJ2-1; possible D gene TRBD2, 6 bases. The CDR3 runs 18 residues. Trimming stripped 4 bases from V and 2 bases from J, with 21 bases between. Germline values: CDR1 MGHRA, CDR2 YSYEKL. CDR3 loop: CASSPLTRLAAPYNEQFF. The CDR3 nucleotides are TGCGCCAGCAGCCCCTTAACCAGATTAGCGGCACCCTACAATGAGCAGTTCTTC.

This chain uses TRBV7-2 with TRBJ2-2; no firm D call. Per germline, CDR1 SGHTA and CDR2 FQGNSA. This CDR3 is 14 amino acids long. The V and J ends lost 1 base and 6 bases respectively, with 9 bases between them. CDR3 nucleotides: TGTGCCAGCAGCTTAGGGGAAAGGGCCGGGGAGCTGTTTTTT. Translation gives CASSLGERAGELFF.

The chain couples TRBV7-3 to TRBJ1-1; TRBD1 aligns across 7 bases. This CDR3 is 14 amino acids long. J lost 1 base, V lost 4 bases, and 3 bases had no gene match. The germline V gene encodes CDR1 SGHTA and CDR2 FQGTGA. CDR3 nucleotide sequence: TGTGCCAGCAGCTATGGGGACAGGAACACTGAAGCTTTCTTT. Translation: CASSYGDRNTEAFF.